The 26 T cell receptor beta chains presented below share a single source sample, sequenced in a study of T cell responses to AZD1222 COVID-19 vaccine. Clones were read by immunoSEQ multiplex PCR, and TCRdb kept only the in-frame ones, dropping some. This table has some 180,000 clones, over 80% appearing once. Sample: peripheral blood, taken 28 days after the second dose of the MenACWY control vaccine. Receptors were obtained from an adult who received the MenACWY meningococcal vaccine as a control.

The chain couples TRBV5-4 to TRBJ2-1; no definite D call. Germline CDR1 SGHNT, CDR2 YYREEE (reference sequence). This CDR3 region has 16 residues. V gave up 3 bases and J gave up 0 bases, with 13 bases separating them. CDR3 region: CASSSPTWSSYNEQFF. For the CDR3, the DNA is TGTGCCAGCAGCTCGCCTACCTGGAGCTCCTACAATGAGCAGTTCTTC.

The gene calls are TRBV6-5 and TRBJ2-7, with a possible D match to TRBD2 (5 bases). This CDR3 has 15 residues. CDR1 MNHEY and CDR2 SVGAGI come from the germline V gene. V was trimmed by 4 bases and J by 7 bases, leaving 20 bases between them. The CDR3 sequence is CASSSPTGSLGEQYF. The CDR3 bases are TGTGCCAGCAGTTCCCCGACGGGGAGCTTGGGAGAGCAGTACTTC.

The chain uses TRBV6-1 and TRBJ2-4; no definite D call. The CDR3 length is 16 residues. V lost 1 base and J 2 bases, leaving 12 bases between the germline ends. Looked up from germline, CDR1 is MNHNS and CDR2 is SASEGT. The CDR3 sequence: CASSEVLSAPKNIQYF. The DNA of the CDR3 is TGTGCCAGCAGTGAAGTACTGAGTGCGCCCAAAAACATTCAGTACTTC.

The chain combines TRBV19 with TRBJ1-1; TRBD1 agrees at 10 bases. Germline V gene data show CDR1 as LNHDA and CDR2 as SQIVND (reference sequence). This CDR3 is 16 amino acids long. V shed 0 bases and J 4 bases; nucleotides not matched to a gene: 5. In DNA, the CDR3 is TGTGCCAGTAGTATAGAGGGGACAGGGGTGGCCACTGAAGCTTTCTTT. Its translation is CASSIEGTGVATEAFF.

This chain joins TRBV7-6 and TRBJ2-7; the D gene is possibly TRBD1 (5 bases). The V gene's germline CDR1 is SGHVS and CDR2 FNYEAQ. V lost 5 bases, J lost 4 bases, and 21 bases lay in between. The CDR3 is 16 residues long. DNA for the CDR3: TGTGCCAGCAGCCCACAGGACAAGGGTACTATGTACGAGCAGTACTTC. This translates into CASSPQDKGTMYEQYF.

DNA of the CDR3: TGTGCCAGCAGTCGCTGGAATTCGGGCACAGATACGCAGTATTTT. As protein: CASSRWNSGTDTQYF. The chain combines TRBV3-1 (or the pseudogene TRBV3-2) with TRBJ2-3; no clear D gene. From germline, CDR1 is LGHDT and CDR2 YNNKEL (reference sequence). V was shortened by 6 bases and J by 1 base, with 14 bases between the two germline ends. This CDR3 contains 15 residues.

The rearrangement joins TRBV5-5 to TRBJ1-2; a possible D gene is TRBD1 (5 bases). The CDR3 covers 14 residues. Germline-derived CDR1 and CDR2 are SGHKS and YYEKEE (reference sequence). The germline V and J ends were trimmed by 0 bases and 4 bases, with 10 bases remaining between them. CDR3 residues: CASSLDAQVYGYTF. CDR3 DNA sequence: TGTGCCAGCAGCTTGGACGCACAGGTCTATGGCTACACCTTC.

CDR3 amino acids: CAWGMVYEQYF. DNA of the CDR3: TGTGCCTGGGGGATGGTCTACGAGCAGTACTTC. This chain joins TRBV30 and TRBJ2-7, with D unclear. Trimming took off 5 bases at V and 3 bases at J, with 8 bases between the two ends. Germline V gives CDR1 GTSNPN, CDR2 SVGIG (reference sequence). The CDR3 is made up of 11 amino acids. Based on the CDR3 plus reference TRBV30 and TRBJ2-7, the full variable domain is SQTIHQWPATLVQPVGSPLSLECTVEGTSNPNLYWYRQAAGRGLQLLFYSVGIGQISSEVPQNLSASRPQDRQFILSSKKLLLSDSGFYLCAWGMVYEQYFGPGTRLTVT.

The chain couples TRBV4-3 to TRBJ2-3; 7 bases are shared with TRBD1. The germline V gene encodes CDR1 LGHNA and CDR2 YSLEER. V was pared by 4 bases and J by 2 bases, with 6 bases of the junction left unmatched. The CDR3 contains 15 residues. The DNA of the CDR3 is TGCGCCAGCAGCCGCACAGGGGCCGCCACAGATACGCAGTATTTT. This sequence encodes CASSRTGAATDTQYF.

This rearrangement joins TRBV2 to TRBJ2-7; a possible D gene is TRBD2 (7 bases). The germline V gene encodes CDR1 SNHLY and CDR2 FYNNEI. The CDR3 extends over 16 amino acids. V lost 6 bases and J 5 bases, leaving 23 bases between the germline ends. The CDR3 protein is CASRWRLIGGQNEQYF. The DNA of the CDR3 is TGTGCCAGCAGGTGGCGGTTAATCGGGGGGCAAAACGAGCAGTACTTC.

This clone was detected only once. The V and J genes are TRBV3-1 (or the pseudogene TRBV3-2) and TRBJ1-3; D is unresolved. The CDR3 contains 16 residues. Trimming removed 1 base at V and 0 bases at J, with 10 bases between. The V gene's germline CDR1 is LGHDT and CDR2 YNNKEL (reference sequence). The CDR3 sequence: CASSQGRPNSGNTIYF. For the CDR3, the DNA is TGTGCCAGCAGCCAAGGGCGGCCCAACTCTGGAAACACCATATATTTT.

This clone was found a few times. V usage is TRBV30 and J usage is TRBJ2-7; D is unclear. The ends were cut back, 2 bases at V and 1 base at J, with 3 bases in the middle. Germline-derived CDR1 and CDR2 are GTSNPN and SVGIG (reference sequence). The CDR3 has 11 amino acids. The CDR3: CAWSSSYEQYF. The CDR3, as DNA: TGTGCCTGGAGTTCTTCCTACGAGCAGTACTTC.

The rearrangement links TRBV25-1 to TRBJ1-1; D is possibly TRBD1 (5 bases). The length of the CDR3 is 13 residues. Germline V gene data show CDR1 as MGHDK and CDR2 as SYGVNS. The V end was cut by 4 bases, the J end by 5 bases, with 11 bases between. CDR3 DNA sequence: TGTGCCAGCAGTGCAGACCAGGGAACTGAAGCTTTCTTT. Translating gives CASSADQGTEAFF.

This rearrangement joins TRBV19 to TRBJ2-5; 10 nucleotides align to TRBD2. With 7 bases clipped from V and 4 bases from J, the junction kept 6 bases outside the gene matches. This CDR3 contains 14 residues. In germline, CDR1 is LNHDA, CDR2 SQIVND (reference sequence). CDR3: CASTQRGGRETQYF. The CDR3 DNA reads TGTGCCAGTACCCAGCGGGGGGGCCGAGAGACCCAGTACTTC.

The gene calls are TRBV6-1 and TRBJ2-3, with D hard to call. V lost 2 bases to trimming and J lost 2 bases, with 8 bases between them. Per germline, CDR1 MNHNS and CDR2 SASEGT. This CDR3 spans 14 amino acids. The CDR3 bases are TGTGCCAGCAGTGAAAGCAGAATCACAGATACGCAGTATTTT. It specifies CASSESRITDTQYF.

The J gene is TRBJ2-7, the V gene TRBV6-5; D is ambiguous. The CDR3 covers 12 residues. CDR1 is MNHEY, CDR2 SVGAGI, per germline. Trimming left V 5 bases short and J 7 bases short, with 12 bases between. CDR3 in DNA: TGTGCCAGCAGTCACGGATCCCTGGAGCAGTACTTC. This encodes CASSHGSLEQYF.

The J gene is TRBJ1-4, the V gene TRBV28; no definite D call. The V and J ends lost 3 bases and 8 bases respectively, with 4 bases between them. The CDR3 runs 11 residues. The V gene's germline CDR1 is MDHEN and CDR2 SYDVKM. CDR3 DNA: TGTGCCAGCAGTTTTTCCGAAAAACTGTTTTTT. Translated: CASSFSEKLFF.

The genes are TRBV6-6 and TRBJ2-3; D is unclear. CDR1 is MNHNY and CDR2 is SVGAGI in the germline V gene (reference sequence). Trimming took 0 bases from V and 4 from J, leaving 2 bases between them. The length of the CDR3 is 12 residues. Written as DNA, the CDR3 is TGTGCCAGCAGTTACTCTCCAGATACGCAGTATTTT. Translated, it gives CASSYSPDTQYF.

The table lists this clone with a few counts. The CDR3: CASRSGEGNQPQHF. CDR3 coding DNA: TGTGCCAGTAGGTCAGGCGAGGGAAATCAGCCCCAGCATTTT. The chain employs TRBV27 and TRBJ1-5; D remains ambiguous. Deletions cut 9 bases from V and 4 bases from J, with 16 bases between. Germline V lookup: CDR1 MNHEY, CDR2 SMNVEV (reference sequence). The CDR3 has 14 residues.

This clone was recorded only once. The CDR3 sequence is CASRHSVGELFF. The CDR3 coding sequence is TGTGCCAGCAGACATTCAGTCGGGGAGCTGTTTTTT. V usage is TRBV7-2 and J usage is TRBJ2-2; unclear D gene. Trimming took off 6 bases at V and 7 bases at J, with 9 bases between the two ends. The CDR3 totals 12 residues. Per the germline V gene, CDR1 is SGHTA and CDR2 is FQGNSA.

With regard to this clone: An end of the junction does not agree with germline; a read error may underlie this. This chain uses TRBV28 with TRBJ1-5, with D tentatively TRBD1 (5 bases). This CDR3 comprises 15 residues. Germline CDR1 and CDR2: MDHEN and SYDVKM. CDR3 in amino acids: CASSLGTVSNQPQHF. The CDR3 DNA sequence: TGTGCAAGCAGTTTAGGGACGGTTAGCAATCAGCCCCAGCATTTT.

J is TRBJ1-1 and V is TRBV25-1; D is possibly TRBD1 (5 bases). This CDR3 has 12 residues. In germline, CDR1 is MGHDK, CDR2 SYGVNS. Trimming removed 1 base from V and 8 bases from J, with 8 bases in between. CDR3 amino acids: CASSEWGTEAFF. The CDR3 nucleotides are TGTGCCAGCAGTGAATGGGGGACCGAAGCTTTCTTT.

V usage is TRBV15 and J usage is TRBJ1-5; D call uncertain. The CDR3 consists of 12 residues. V shed 3 bases and J shed 3 bases, with 3 bases lying between them. Germline V gene data show CDR1 as LNHNV and CDR2 as YYDKDF (reference sequence). This chain's CDR3 is CATSSFNQPQHF. DNA of the CDR3: TGTGCCACCAGCAGCTTCAATCAGCCCCAGCATTTT.

The sample holds a few counts of this clone. The V call is TRBV19, the J call TRBJ2-3; D call uncertain. Germline values: CDR1 LNHDA, CDR2 SQIVND (reference sequence). This CDR3 is built from 15 residues. V lost 0 bases and J 0 bases, leaving 7 bases between the germline ends. DNA for the CDR3: TGTGCCAGTAGTATAGATGGTGGCAGCACAGATACGCAGTATTTT. It encodes CASSIDGGSTDTQYF.

V usage is TRBV4-2 and J usage is TRBJ1-1; tentative D call: TRBD1 (5 bases). This CDR3 has 15 amino acids. Germline CDR1 and CDR2: LGHNA and YNFKEQ. V dropped 1 base and J dropped 0 bases, with 9 bases sitting between them. CDR3 sequence reads: CASSQVGRLNTEAFF. The DNA of the CDR3 is TGTGCCAGCAGCCAAGTGGGACGGCTGAACACTGAAGCTTTCTTT.

CDR3 in amino acids: CASSGGGARGEKLFF. In DNA, the CDR3 is TGTGCCAGCAGTGGCGGGGGAGCAAGAGGCGAAAAACTGTTTTTT. The chain links TRBV2 to TRBJ1-4; perhaps TRBD1 as D (5 bases). This CDR3 has 15 residues. CDR1 and CDR2 from the germline V gene are SNHLY and FYNNEI. V lost 4 bases and J lost 8, with 17 bases in between.